A selection of T cell receptor beta chains follows, all from one sample in a study of cytomegalovirus exposure and HLA in healthy donors. TCRdb's table, derived via immunoSEQ multiplex PCR, lists solely in-frame clones and lacks some. Of about 160,000 clones in the sample, roughly 80% were seen once. Sequencing was carried out using PBMCs. These receptors originate from a male donor in good health and CMV-seropositive. CDR3s leave out the opening cysteine and the closing phenylalanine or tryptophan. Each record gives: J gene, V gene, clone size, CDR3 length, CDR3 protein. Clone size appears in some rows only: once, few, many, or a class for an expanded clone.

>TRBJ2-7|TRBV25-1|.|13
ASSASTGAGYEQY
>TRBJ1-6|TRBV11-3|.|10
ASSPGSGPLH
>TRBJ2-2|TRBV19|once|14
ASSIFPGALPGELF
>TRBJ1-4|TRBV28|.|13
ASSQGGTGDEKLF
>TRBJ1-2|TRBV11-2|few|13
ASSLDQGGFYGYT
>TRBJ1-5|TRBV30|few|11
AWSVSGNQPQH
>TRBJ2-2|TRBV7-2|.|13
ASSLDGRTTGELF
>TRBJ1-1|TRBV5-1|.|12
ASRATGGDTEAF
>TRBJ1-4|TRBV28|.|15
ASTVMGPGSTNEKLF
>TRBJ2-1|TRBV15|.|12
ATSRAGYNNEQF
>TRBJ2-7|TRBV25-1|once|12
ASSVDRPLYEQY
>TRBJ2-7|TRBV7-9|.|14
ASSSPKKSPSYEQY
>TRBJ1-2|TRBV20-1|.|9
SASPVYGYT
>TRBJ2-5|TRBV29-1|.|12
SAQSSGRLETQY
>TRBJ2-3|TRBV30|once|13
AWSVSAGVADTQY
>TRBJ2-2|TRBV6-1|.|13
ASSWGLGDTGELF
>.|TRBV11-2|once|9
ASSPLGEQY
>TRBJ1-1|TRBV10-2|.|12
ASSDWQGAGEAF
>TRBJ1-3|TRBV5-4|.|13
ASSLTGLSGNTIY
>TRBJ2-7|TRBV4-3|.|12
ASSLRSGYYEQY
>TRBJ2-7|TRBV30|.|10
AWGTNSYEQY
>TRBJ2-1|TRBV9|.|15
ASSGGTSGSSYNEQF
>TRBJ2-2|TRBV27|.|13
ASSSGTLNTGELF
>TRBJ1-2|TRBV27|.|11
ASSRGTAGGYT
>TRBJ1-2|TRBV5-4|.|12
ASSLGQNNYGYT
>TRBJ1-2|TRBV30|.|11
AWSVPGDYGYT
>TRBJ2-7|TRBV19|.|13
ASSIAGGSSYEQY
>TRBJ2-7|TRBV28|.|16
ASSFPRDRGIYSYEQY
>TRBJ1-2|TRBV4-3|.|12
ASSRGTGGFGYT